The present T cell receptor beta chain was sequenced within a study of tumor and adjacent non-tumor tissue in lung cancer. Study summary: Histology: under 15 adenocarcinoma, a couple of squamous cell carcinoma, 1 small cell lung cancer.

No cell sorting was done before RNA was extracted from the tissue. About this clonotype itself: Its antigen is still unknown. This may stem from a read error, because a much larger clone lies one nucleotide away.

The CDR3 has 15 residues. The germline gives CDR1 SEHNR, CDR2 FQNEAQ (reference sequence). Three rounds of nested PCR, following a modified ARM-PCR protocol, produced the TCRbeta library. TCRdb re-called the multiplex PCR reads through MiXCR, storing one row per CDR3 protein. The profile shows 89,000 or so distinct CDR3 sequences, around 65% of them singletons. Study-wide results and caveats: In normal lung, the top 100 clones were significantly more dominant than in tumor.

The V and J genes are TRBV7-9 and TRBJ1-4, with D unclear. Sequencing input: lung tumor tissue. The sequence came from a man aged 65 to 85 with non-small cell lung cancer. The CDR3 coding sequence is TGTGCCATCAGCAACGGACGGATGCGTAATGAAAAACTGTTTTTT. Its protein product is CAISNGRMRNEKLFF.